A single sample gave rise to the 24 T cell receptor beta chains below, sequenced in a study of monozygotic twins with inflammatory bowel disease. With the 5' RACE reads reprocessed, TCRdb shows one record per CDR3 protein and no DNA. The sample holds approximately 400,000 distinct CDR3 sequences. Sequenced input: blood. All receptors come from a human donor with ulcerative colitis or Crohn's disease, or a healthy co-twin of an affected twin (not recorded which).

The V call is TRBV4-1, the J call TRBJ1-3. CDR1 is MGHRA and CDR2 is YSYEKL in the germline V gene. The CDR3 extends over 14 amino acids. CDR3 sequence: CASSPNVAGNTKYF.

The chain joins TRBV28 to TRBJ2-1; TCRdb reports TRBD2, a call that lacks DNA to check it against. This CDR3 contains 17 residues. Germline lookup yields CDR1 MDHEN and CDR2 SYDVKM. The CDR3 loop reads CASSLYPSGKVEKEQFF.

The V and J genes are TRBV6-1 and TRBJ1-4; the TCRdb D gene call, TRBD1, has no DNA to confirm it. CDR3 length: 15 amino acids. Germline CDR1 and CDR2: MNHNS and SASEGT. This chain's CDR3 is CASSGFRGRREKLFF.

This rearrangement joins TRBV6-2 or TRBV6-3 to TRBJ1-6; the D call from TCRdb, TRBD1, cannot be confirmed without DNA. The CDR3 runs to 14 residues. Germline CDR1 and CDR2: MNHEY and SVGEGT. CDR3 region: CASRGQGTKSPLHF.

The chain links TRBV10-2 to TRBJ2-4; the D call of TRBD1 rests on TCRdb alone, since no DNA is present to check it. Germline V gene data show CDR1 as WSHSY and CDR2 as SAAADI. This CDR3 is built from 16 residues. The CDR3: CASSEVQGFGGNIQYF.

V usage is TRBV29-1 and J usage is TRBJ1-1. The CDR3 has 12 amino acids. The germline V gene has CDR1 SQVTM and CDR2 ANQGSEA. The CDR3 sequence: CSVGHTNTEAFF. Full variable domain (rest looked up from reference TRBV29-1 and TRBJ1-1): SAVISQKPSRDICQRGTSLTIQCQVDSQVTMMFWYRQQPGQSLTLIATANQGSEATYESGFVIDKFPISRPNLTFSTLTVSNMSPEDSSIYLCSVGHTNTEAFFGQGTRLTVV.

The gene calls are TRBV5-1 and TRBJ2-7; TCRdb's D call, TRBD1, is unchecked because there is no DNA. Germline CDR1 and CDR2: SGHRS and YFSETQ. The CDR3 is 16 residues long. CDR3 protein: CASSLGTRVSSYEQYF.

The rearrangement joins TRBV10-3 to TRBJ1-4; there is no DNA to check the TCRdb D call of TRBD1. There are 15 residues in the CDR3. Germline-derived CDR1 and CDR2 are ENHRY and SYGVKD. CDR3 protein: CAISMRQGENEKLFF.

V usage is TRBV6-5 and J usage is TRBJ1-3; TCRdb selects TRBD1, and the lack of DNA leaves this call unchecked. Germline CDR1 MNHEY, CDR2 SVGAGI. The CDR3 sequence is 14 residues long. This chain's CDR3 is CASSSRVGGNTIYF.

The chain carries TRBV12-3 or TRBV12-4 and TRBJ1-1. This CDR3 spans 13 amino acids. The chain's CDR3 is CASKSERNTEAFF.

The chain has TRBV6-5 and TRBJ2-5; the TCRdb call, TRBD2, lacks DNA for checking. The CDR3 covers 22 residues. Germline V gives CDR1 MNHEY, CDR2 SVGAGI. The CDR3 is CASSPQPSNRRSRLAEQETQYF.

V usage is TRBV30 and J usage is TRBJ2-1; there is no DNA to check the TCRdb D call of TRBD2. The CDR3 runs 14 residues. Germline V gene data show CDR1 as GTSNPN and CDR2 as SVGIG (reference sequence). The CDR3 sequence is CAWNGAGGINEQFF.

V usage is TRBV20-1 and J usage is TRBJ2-1; TCRdb's D gene call, TRBD1, goes unchecked for lack of DNA. CDR3 length: 14 amino acids. Per the germline V gene, CDR1 is DFQATT and CDR2 is SNEGSKA (reference sequence). CDR3 region: CSAPLGSTYNEQFF.

The chain joins TRBV10-2 to TRBJ2-1; TCRdb's D call, TRBD1, is unchecked because there is no DNA. CDR1 is WSHSY, CDR2 SAAADI, per germline. CDR3 size: 13 residues. Here the CDR3 reads CASSNGPDYEQFF.

The rearrangement uses TRBV6-5 and TRBJ2-7; TCRdb's D call, TRBD2, is unchecked because there is no DNA. This CDR3 region has 15 residues. CDR1 and CDR2 from the germline V gene are MNHEY and SVGAGI. The CDR3 loop reads CASSSPAGAWYEQYF.

The chain couples TRBV5-1 to TRBJ2-3; lacking DNA, the TRBD2 call made by TCRdb goes unchecked. The CDR3 is 15 amino acids. CDR1 and CDR2 from the germline V gene are SGHRS and YFSETQ. CDR3: CASSLTSGSTDTQYF.

The chain has TRBV27 and TRBJ2-1. The CDR3 covers 14 residues. Per germline, CDR1 MNHEY and CDR2 SMNVEV (reference sequence). Here the CDR3 reads CASSLLRAYNEQFF.

The genes are TRBV7-6 and TRBJ2-2. The CDR3 extends over 16 amino acids. CDR1 is SGHVS and CDR2 is FNYEAQ in the germline V gene. The CDR3 here is CASSLEPGANTGELFF.

The J gene is TRBJ1-2, the V gene TRBV20-1; the TCRdb call, TRBD1, lacks DNA for checking. This CDR3 is built from 12 residues. Germline values: CDR1 DFQATT, CDR2 SNEGSKA (reference sequence). The CDR3 here is CSARVGTDGYTF.

The rearrangement uses TRBV5-1 and TRBJ2-1; the D gene TCRdb calls, TRBD2, cannot be checked with no DNA. This CDR3 spans 14 amino acids. Germline CDR1 reads SGHRS; CDR2 reads YFSETQ. Here the CDR3 reads CASKGPGLAGRGFF.

This chain links TRBV9 with TRBJ1-1; TCRdb calls TRBD1, which cannot be checked without DNA. CDR3 length equals 14 residues. Germline V gene lookup returns CDR1 SGDLS and CDR2 YYNGEE. This CDR3 reads CASSPRRGTAEAFF.

This rearrangement joins TRBV2 to TRBJ2-7; the TCRdb call, TRBD1, lacks DNA for checking. The CDR3 covers 12 residues. In germline, CDR1 is SNHLY, CDR2 FYNNEI. The CDR3 is CASSALNAEQYF.

This sequence joins TRBV5-6 and TRBJ2-2; the TCRdb D gene call, TRBD1, has no DNA to confirm it. Germline CDR1 and CDR2: SGHDT and YYEEEE. This CDR3 spans 15 amino acids. CDR3 amino acids: CASSFQGANTGELFF.

The chain combines TRBV11-2 with TRBJ2-1; TCRdb reports TRBD1, a call that lacks DNA to check it against. This CDR3 is built from 15 residues. CDR1 is SGHAT and CDR2 is FQNNGV in the germline V gene. This chain's CDR3 is CASSSTRRDRNEQFF.